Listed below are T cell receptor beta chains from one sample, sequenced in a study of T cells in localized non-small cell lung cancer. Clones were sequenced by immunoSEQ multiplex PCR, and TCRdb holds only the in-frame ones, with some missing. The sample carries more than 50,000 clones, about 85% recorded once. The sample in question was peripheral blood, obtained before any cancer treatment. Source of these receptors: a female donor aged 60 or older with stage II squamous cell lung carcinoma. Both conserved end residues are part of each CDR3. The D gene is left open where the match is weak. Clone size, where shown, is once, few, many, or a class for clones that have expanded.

CDR3aa: CASSQLTGRDYGYTF
CDR3nt: TGCGCCAGCAGTCAGTTGACAGGCAGAGACTATGGCTACACCTTC
d_gene: .
len: 15
j_gene: TRBJ1-2
v_gene: TRBV23-1
abundance: .

CDR3aa: CASSLSGDRGYF
CDR3nt: TGTGCCAGCAGCTTATCGGGCGACAGGGGGTACTTC
d_gene: TRBD1
len: 12
j_gene: TRBJ2-7
v_gene: TRBV11-1
abundance: .

CDR3aa: CASSRQAQNTEAFF
CDR3nt: TGTGCCAGCAGTAGACAGGCCCAGAACACTGAAGCTTTCTTT
d_gene: .
len: 14
j_gene: TRBJ1-1
v_gene: TRBV6-5
abundance: .

CDR3aa: CASIQGGDQPQHF
CDR3nt: TGTGCCAGCATCCAGGGGGGGGATCAGCCCCAGCATTTT
d_gene: TRBD1
len: 13
j_gene: TRBJ1-5
v_gene: TRBV28
abundance: .

CDR3aa: CAISELGVAGGRTDTQYF
CDR3nt: TGTGCCATCAGTGAATTGGGAGTAGCGGGGGGCCGCACAGATACGCAGTATTTT
d_gene: TRBD2
len: 18
j_gene: TRBJ2-3
v_gene: TRBV10-3
abundance: .

CDR3aa: CASSLDSYSNQPQHF
CDR3nt: TGTGCCAGCTCACTGGACAGTTATAGCAATCAGCCCCAGCATTTT
d_gene: .
len: 15
j_gene: TRBJ1-5
v_gene: TRBV18
abundance: .

CDR3aa: CASSLPTRLQGGGELFF
CDR3nt: TGTGCCAGCAGCCTCCCGACCCGTCTCCAAGGGGGCGGGGAGCTGTTTTTT
d_gene: .
len: 17
j_gene: TRBJ2-2
v_gene: TRBV7-8
abundance: .

CDR3aa: CASSLAAGIGQPQHF
CDR3nt: TGTGCCAGCAGCTTAGCCGCAGGGATAGGGCAGCCCCAGCATTTT
d_gene: .
len: 15
j_gene: TRBJ1-5
v_gene: TRBV7-9
abundance: .

CDR3aa: CASSLGGPLGRFYPEQFF
CDR3nt: TGTGCCAGCAGCTTGGGGGGCCCCCTCGGCAGGTTTTATCCTGAGCAGTTCTTC
d_gene: .
len: 18
j_gene: TRBJ2-1
v_gene: TRBV5-5
abundance: few

CDR3aa: CASSIGGLFYEQYF
CDR3nt: TGTGCCAGTAGTATAGGGGGACTGTTCTACGAGCAGTACTTC
d_gene: .
len: 14
j_gene: TRBJ2-7
v_gene: TRBV19
abundance: .

CDR3aa: CASSVAGQGNSPLHF
CDR3nt: TGTGCCAGCAGCGTAGCGGGACAGGGGAATTCACCCCTCCACTTT
d_gene: TRBD1
len: 15
j_gene: TRBJ1-6
v_gene: TRBV9
abundance: .

CDR3aa: CARRQGLNSPLHF
CDR3nt: TGTGCCAGGAGACAGGGTCTTAATTCACCCCTCCACTTT
d_gene: TRBD1
len: 13
j_gene: TRBJ1-6
v_gene: TRBV10-3
abundance: .